Listed here are 9 T cell receptor beta chains from one sample, sequenced in a study of blood T cell repertoires in COVID-19. The repertoire was sequenced with immunoSEQ multiplex PCR; TCRdb's copy has only in-frame clones and lacks some. The sample includes fewer than 300,000 clones, about 87% of them seen just once. Sequencing input: peripheral blood. These receptors all come from a human donor in a cohort sampled during active COVID-19.

The V and J genes are TRBV6-2 or TRBV6-3 and TRBJ2-5; D might be TRBD2 (5 bases). This CDR3 spans 15 amino acids. Germline values: CDR1 MNHEY, CDR2 SVGEGT. Trimming stripped 5 bases from V and 5 bases from J, with 18 bases between. The CDR3 loop is CASSTIMDRRETQYF. CDR3 in DNA: TGTGCCAGCAGTACCATAATGGACCGGAGGGAGACCCAGTACTTC.

CDR3 nucleotide sequence: TGTGCCAGCAGCTTCCGTTCAAGCGGGGCCTCAAGGAATGAGCAGTTCTTC. As protein: CASSFRSSGASRNEQFF. The V call is TRBV11-3, the J call TRBJ2-1; TRBD2 agrees at 7 bases. The ends lost 3 bases at V and 7 bases at J; junction bases unmatched: 15. The germline CDR1 and CDR2 sequences are SGHNT and YENEEA. The CDR3 has 17 residues. The full variable domain, completed using reference TRBV11-3 and TRBJ2-1, is EAGVVQSPRYKIIEKKQPVAFWCNPISGHNTLYWYLQNLGQGPELLIRYENEEAVDDSQLPKDRFSAERLKGVDSTLKIQPAELGDSAVYLCASSFRSSGASRNEQFFGPGTRLTVL.

The chain has TRBV5-4 and TRBJ2-7; 9 nucleotides line up with TRBD1. V dropped 2 bases and J dropped 5; count of bases not matched to a gene: 5. The CDR3 contains 14 residues. The germline V gene encodes CDR1 SGHNT and CDR2 YYREEE (reference sequence). CDR3 loop: CASSLTGGKDEQYF. In DNA, the CDR3 is TGTGCCAGCAGCTTAACAGGGGGCAAGGACGAGCAGTACTTC.

The chain carries TRBV19 and TRBJ2-3; D unresolved. Germline CDR1 and CDR2: LNHDA and SQIVND (reference sequence). This CDR3 spans 15 amino acids. V lost 4 bases, J lost 6 bases, and 17 bases lay in between. CDR3 loop: CASSTQVSKRDTQYF. DNA of the CDR3: TGTGCCAGTAGTACCCAGGTTTCCAAAAGGGATACGCAGTATTTT.

This clone was observed once. V is TRBV5-1 and J is TRBJ1-4, with D possibly matching TRBD1 (5 bases). Germline-derived CDR1 and CDR2 are SGHRS and YFSETQ. The CDR3 spans 15 residues. The ends were cut back, 4 bases at V and 7 bases at J, with 17 bases in the middle. DNA for the CDR3: TGCGCCAGCAGCCCCTCGGGAGGGGTGGCTGAAAAACTGTTTTTT. As protein: CASSPSGGVAEKLFF.

V is TRBV4-1 and J is TRBJ1-2; TRBD1 is a possible D gene (6 bases). Trimming removed 1 base at V and 4 bases at J, with 13 bases between. The CDR3 sequence is 15 residues long. The germline V gene has CDR1 MGHRA and CDR2 YSYEKL. CDR3 sequence (DNA): TGCGCCAGCAGCCAAGCACACGCGACAGGCTATGGCTACACCTTC. It codes for CASSQAHATGYGYTF.

The chain carries TRBV7-9 and TRBJ1-6; no clear D. This CDR3 region has 16 residues. Germline V gene sequence: CDR1 SEHNR, CDR2 FQNEAQ (reference sequence). Between the trimmed V and J ends, which lost 3 bases and 6 bases, there was a span of 15 bases. This chain's CDR3 is CASSFDRGIINSPLHF. For the CDR3, the DNA is TGTGCCAGCAGCTTCGATCGGGGAATTATTAATTCACCCCTCCACTTT.

The CDR3 DNA reads as TGCAGTGCCAGGACATTCGGCGAGCAGTACTTC. Translated, it gives CSARTFGEQYF. The chain has TRBV20-1 and TRBJ2-7, with D perhaps TRBD1 (5 bases). The CDR3 has 11 residues. V was cut by 6 bases and J by 6 bases, with 12 bases left in between. CDR1 and CDR2 from the germline V gene are DFQATT and SNEGSKA (reference sequence).

The V and J genes are TRBV5-4 and TRBJ2-7; tentatively, D is TRBD1 (5 bases). Germline assignment: CDR1 SGHNT and CDR2 YYREEE (reference sequence). The ends were cut back, 3 bases at V and 1 base at J, with 11 bases in the middle. The CDR3 contains 14 residues. The CDR3 nucleotides read TGTGCCAGCAGCTATCCAGGGAAATCCTACGAGCAGTACTTC. It is translated as CASSYPGKSYEQYF.